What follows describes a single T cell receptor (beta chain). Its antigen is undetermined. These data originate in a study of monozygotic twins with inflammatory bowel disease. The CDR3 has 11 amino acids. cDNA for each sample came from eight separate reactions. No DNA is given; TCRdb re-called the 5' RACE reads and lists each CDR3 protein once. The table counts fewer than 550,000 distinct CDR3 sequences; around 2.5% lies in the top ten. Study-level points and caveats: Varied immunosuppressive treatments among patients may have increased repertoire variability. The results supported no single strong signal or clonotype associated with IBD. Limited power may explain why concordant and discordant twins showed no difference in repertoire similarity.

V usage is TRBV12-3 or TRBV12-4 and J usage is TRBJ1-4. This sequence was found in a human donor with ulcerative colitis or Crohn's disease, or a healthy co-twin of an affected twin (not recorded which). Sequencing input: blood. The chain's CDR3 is CASSTNEKLFF.